This is a list of T cell receptor beta chains from one sample in a study of CD8 T cells in ankylosing spondylitis. Using its own MiXCR run on the 5' RACE reads, TCRdb lists one record per CDR3 protein. The data show under 200,000 distinct CDR3 sequences, 9.5% to 13% seen once. The sample consisted of blood, either unsorted or a sorted T cell fraction (not recorded which). All receptors derive from a male donor with ankylosing spondylitis or in good health (not recorded which). CDR3s include the opening cysteine and the closing phenylalanine or tryptophan. A D gene is named only where the DNA matches it firmly. Clone size appears in some rows only: once, few, many, or a class for an expanded clone.

clone size,D gene,J gene,V gene,CDR3 DNA,CDR3 protein
many,.,TRBJ2-1,TRBV5-1,TGCGCCAGCAGCTTGCAGCGCCCATCCTACAATGAGCAGTTCTTC,CASSLQRPSYNEQFF
many,.,TRBJ1-1,TRBV5-1,TGCGCCAGTAGAGGCACGCCCGGCACTGAAGCTTTCTTT,CASRGTPGTEAFF
medium-sized,TRBD1,TRBJ2-3,TRBV6-5,TGTGCCAGCAGTTCCGGGACAGGGTGGTTTCGGGCAGATACGCAGTATTTT,CASSSGTGWFRADTQYF
many,TRBD2,TRBJ2-7,TRBV2,TGTGCCAGCAGTGAAGCGGGACTAGCGGCTTCCTACGAGCAGTACTTC,CASSEAGLAASYEQYF
.,.,TRBJ2-7,TRBV2,TGTGCCAGCAGTGAAGCTACTAGAGGGGAGCAGTACTTC,CASSEATRGEQYF
many,TRBD2,TRBJ2-7,TRBV6-1,TGTGCCAGCAGTGAAGTGGGACTAGCCTACGAGCAGTACTTC,CASSEVGLAYEQYF
.,TRBD1,TRBJ1-1,TRBV7-6,TGTGCCAGCAGCTTGGGACAGCTTAAAGTAAACACTGAAGCTTTCTTT,CASSLGQLKVNTEAFF
many,.,TRBJ1-6,TRBV5-1,TGCGCCAGCAGCTTGGAACCCCGTCAGGGCAATAATTCACCCCTCCACTTT,CASSLEPRQGNNSPLHF
many,.,TRBJ1-6,TRBV4-1,TGCGCCAGCAGCCCGTGGACTGGGAATTCACCCCTCCACTTT,CASSPWTGNSPLHF
many,.,TRBJ2-3,TRBV13,TGTGCCAGCAGCTACGGGACTCCAGGTGCAGATACGCAGTATTTT,CASSYGTPGADTQYF
.,TRBD1,TRBJ2-3,TRBV19,TGTGCCACGGGACAGGGGGGGCCAGATACGCAGTATTTT,CATGQGGPDTQYF
many,.,TRBJ1-4,TRBV7-2,TGTGCCAGCAGCCCAGCCCTGGCAACTAATGAAAAACTGTTTTTT,CASSPALATNEKLFF
.,.,TRBJ2-7,TRBV20-1,TGCAGTGCTTACCCCGGCGGCGGCGTCTACGAGCAGTACTTC,CSAYPGGGVYEQYF
many,TRBD2,TRBJ2-3,TRBV5-5,TGTGCCAGCAGGTGGACTAGCGGGAGAACAGATACGCAGTATTTT,CASRWTSGRTDTQYF
many,.,TRBJ2-5,TRBV25-1,TGTGCCAGCTCCGAAAGGGGGAGAGAGACCCAGTACTTC,CASSERGRETQYF
many,TRBD1,TRBJ1-5,TRBV6-4,TGTGCCAGCAGTGACAGGGGGCACGATCAGCCCCAGCATTTT,CASSDRGHDQPQHF
few,TRBD2,TRBJ2-7,TRBV7-9,TGTGCCAGCAGCTATCTAGCGGCCGACTACGAGCAGTACTTC,CASSYLAADYEQYF
.,.,TRBJ2-5,TRBV7-9,TGTGCCAGCAGCTTAAGGGGTTTCCAAGAGACCCAGTACTTC,CASSLRGFQETQYF
many,.,TRBJ1-4,TRBV29-1,TGCAGCGTGTTCCGGGACGGATTTTTT,CSVFRDGFF
once,TRBD1,TRBJ1-4,TRBV12-3/TRBV12-4,TGTGCCAGCACCTGGGCAGGGGGATCAACTAATGAAAAACTGTTTTTT,CASTWAGGSTNEKLFF
.,TRBD1,TRBJ1-2,TRBV15,TGTGCCACCAGCACCGACAGGGAGGGGAGCTATGGCTACACCTTC,CATSTDREGSYGYTF
.,.,TRBJ1-2,TRBV7-8,TGTGCCAGCAGCTCCGGCTCAATCCCCCATGGCTACACCTTC,CASSSGSIPHGYTF
few,.,TRBJ1-4,TRBV6-1,TGTGCCAGCAGAGACATAGGCAGGGAAAAACTGTTTTTT,CASRDIGREKLFF
many,TRBD1,TRBJ2-2,TRBV7-9,TGTGCCAGCAGCTTAGACAGGGGATTCACCGGGGAGCTGTTTTTT,CASSLDRGFTGELFF
many,.,TRBJ2-7,TRBV4-1,TGCGCCAGCAGCCAAGAGGATTATAGCCCCGAGCAGTACTTC,CASSQEDYSPEQYF
.,.,TRBJ2-1,TRBV6-1,TGTGCCAGCGAAGTAGGCCCTCGTGCTAAGGAGCAGTTCTTC,CASEVGPRAKEQFF
many,.,TRBJ1-3,TRBV14,TGTGCCAGCAGCCTGCAGCCTCCCAGCTCTGGAAACACCATATATTTT,CASSLQPPSSGNTIYF
few,TRBD2,TRBJ2-7,TRBV27,TGTGCCAGCAGTCCCCGTCCGGGACTAGCGGGGGAGCAGTACTTC,CASSPRPGLAGEQYF
few,.,TRBJ2-5,TRBV27,TGTGCCAGCATCACCCGGGCTGGGACCCAGTACTTC,CASITRAGTQYF
many,TRBD1,TRBJ1-2,TRBV5-1,TGCGCCAGCAGCTCGACAGGGGCCAAAGACTATGGCTACACCTTC,CASSSTGAKDYGYTF
.,TRBD1,TRBJ2-5,TRBV7-9,TGTGCCAGCAGCTCCGACAGGGGGGGAACGGGGACCCAGTACTTC,CASSSDRGGTGTQYF
.,.,TRBJ2-7,TRBV7-9,TGTGCCAGCACATCGAGCAGCGTGGTCGAGCAGTACTTC,CASTSSSVVEQYF
many,.,TRBJ2-1,TRBV29-1,TGCAGCGTTGAATGGTCGGGGGCCTCCTACAATGAGCAGTTCTTC,CSVEWSGASYNEQFF
many,TRBD2,TRBJ2-5,TRBV20-1,TGCAGTGCTTTTATAGCGGGCCACCAAGAGACCCAGTACTTC,CSAFIAGHQETQYF
many,.,TRBJ1-2,TRBV20-1,TGCAGTGCAGCCCGACCCGAGGTGAGGCCGATTAGGGGCTACACCTTC,CSAARPEVRPIRGYTF
many,TRBD1,TRBJ2-1,TRBV5-1,TGCGCCAGCAGCTTGACACAGGGGGTAGATTGGTTCTTC,CASSLTQGVDWFF